These 6 T cell receptor beta chains share one sample of origin, sequenced in a study of cytotoxic CD8 clonotypes in ibrutinib-treated CLL. Assay: immunoSEQ multiplex PCR; the TCRdb copy retains only in-frame clones and omits some. Altogether roughly 63,000 clones are present, around 52% being singletons, with the ten largest covering over 12%. Sequencing was performed on PBMCs, taken after 12 months of ibrutinib treatment. These receptors were obtained from a human donor with chronic lymphocytic leukemia.

CDR3 bases: TGTGCCGCCTCCGGAGGTAGGGGCTACACCTTC. Translated, it gives CAASGGRGYTF. This chain links TRBV27 with TRBJ1-2; D call uncertain. V lost 11 bases and J 8 bases, leaving 15 bases between the germline ends. The CDR3 contains 11 residues. Germline lookup yields CDR1 MNHEY and CDR2 SMNVEV (reference sequence).

The chain couples TRBV27 to TRBJ2-2, with D unresolved. CDR1 and CDR2 (germline): MNHEY, SMNVEV (reference sequence). The CDR3 has 17 residues. V was trimmed by 3 bases and J by 1 base, leaving 15 bases between them. The CDR3 sequence: CASSFGVGGLNTGELFF. CDR3 nucleotide sequence: TGTGCCAGCAGTTTCGGTGTGGGCGGATTGAACACCGGGGAGCTGTTTTTT.

The CDR3 nucleotides are TGTGCTAGTGGTTTGAGGGGAGAGACCCAGTACTTC. It translates to CASGLRGETQYF. The rearrangement uses TRBV12-5 and TRBJ2-5; TRBD1 might be the D (5 bases). Per the germline V gene, CDR1 is LGHNT and CDR2 is FRNRAP. The CDR3 runs 12 residues. V was trimmed by 2 bases and J by 4 bases, leaving 5 bases between them.

There are many counts of this clone. The chain uses TRBV25-1 and TRBJ2-1, with 9 bases aligning to TRBD2. Germline CDR1 MGHDK, CDR2 SYGVNS. The CDR3 runs 12 residues. Trimming at V came to 5 bases and at J to 13 bases, leaving 6 bases not matched to a gene. The CDR3 DNA reads as TGTGCCAGCAGTCTTAGCGGGAGATCCCAGTTCTTC. It translates to CASSLSGRSQFF.

The gene calls are TRBV2 and TRBJ1-2; 7 bases align to TRBD1. CDR1 and CDR2 from the germline V gene are SNHLY and FYNNEI. The CDR3 contains 12 residues. J lost 6 bases, V lost 5 bases, and 3 bases had no gene match. CDR3 amino acids: CASSPQGHGYTF. The CDR3 DNA follows: TGTGCCAGCAGTCCACAGGGGCATGGCTACACCTTC.

This chain connects TRBV6-1 to TRBJ2-7; 9 bases agree with TRBD1. Germline CDR1 and CDR2: MNHNS and SASEGT. The V segment lost 4 bases and the J segment 6 bases; nucleotides outside the gene matches: 13. This CDR3 contains 16 residues. The CDR3 nucleotides read TGTGCCAGCAGTGTAATTTGGGACAGGGACCTCCTCGAGCAGTACGTC. It yields the protein CASSVIWDRDLLEQYV.